This T cell receptor beta chain appears in the sequencing data of a study of blood T cell repertoires in COVID-19. Across the study: Some COVID-19 samples were acute and others convalescent; all came from the United States, Italy and Spain.

Libraries were prepared by immunoSEQ multiplex PCR; TCRdb keeps only in-frame clonotypes and omits some of them. This sample has nearly 65,000 clones, with around 80% found just once. J was trimmed by 6 bases and V by 1 base; bases with no gene match: 19. Germline V gene sequence: CDR1 LGHNA, CDR2 YSLEER. This CDR3 has 20 amino acids. The sequenced sample consisted of peripheral blood. The chain has TRBV4-3 and TRBJ2-3, with TRBD2 identical over 10 bases. This sequence originates from a human donor in a cohort sampled during active COVID-19. The CDR3 nucleotides are TGCGCCAGCAGCCAAGGTGAGGTAGCGGGGGGACTTAGCCCCAGTGATACGCAGTATTTT. It yields the protein CASSQGEVAGGLSPSDTQYF.